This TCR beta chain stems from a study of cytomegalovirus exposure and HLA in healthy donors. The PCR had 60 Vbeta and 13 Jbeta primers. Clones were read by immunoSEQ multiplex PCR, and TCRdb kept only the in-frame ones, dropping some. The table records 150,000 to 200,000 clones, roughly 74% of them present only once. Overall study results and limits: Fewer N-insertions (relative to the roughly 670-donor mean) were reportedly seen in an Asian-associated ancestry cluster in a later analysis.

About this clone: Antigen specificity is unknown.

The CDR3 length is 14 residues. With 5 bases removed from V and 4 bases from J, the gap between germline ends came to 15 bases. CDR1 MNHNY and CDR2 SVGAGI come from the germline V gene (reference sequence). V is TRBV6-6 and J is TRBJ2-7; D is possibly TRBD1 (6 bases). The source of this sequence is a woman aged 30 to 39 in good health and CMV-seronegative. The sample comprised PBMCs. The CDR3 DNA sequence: TGTGCCAGCAGTATCGTCTCCAGGGGTTACGAGCAGTACTTC. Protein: CASSIVSRGYEQYF.